One T cell receptor (beta chain) is described in this entry. Its antigen target is currently unknown. No base quality values were provided; no much bigger clone lies one nucleotide off. Whole blood was collected in K2EDTA tubes by collaborating institutions according to the institutions' own protocols. For TCRbeta analysis, collaborators shipped samples in one of three forms: frozen whole blood, isolated PBMCs, or DNA extracted from either of those sample types. In the germline V gene (reference sequence), CDR1 corresponds to LGHDT and CDR2 to YNNKEL. V is shortened by 4 bases, J by 8 bases, and the region joining them spans 20 bases. Inclusive of the bounding cysteine and phenylalanine, the CDR3 is 15 residues long. The CDR3 DNA has 45 bases and is translated from base 1. This sample was taken from a study of blood T cell repertoires in COVID-19 (dated by TCRdb to 2020 to 2021). Context from the whole study: Collaborator samples came from the United States, Italy and Spain and covered acute and convalescent phases of COVID-19. The prospective study material was composed of cDNA or gDNA derived from T cells, B-cell-depleted T cells, or PBMCs. The dataset comprised deeply sampled blood TCRbeta repertoires from subjects exposed to, actively infected with, or recovered from COVID-19. The repertoires were released in a freely available public database meant as a resource for research on the immune response to SARS-CoV-2. Samples came from the ongoing ImmuneRACE study (first 160 participants) plus 1,254 subjects from 6 global collaborators. Sample metadata almost always included a de-identified subject ID, COVID-19 status, age in years and sex. Where available, HLA class I and class II types were taken from metadata supplied by the sample provider and were not determined by assay-based typing.

TCRbeta CDR3 regions were amplified from genomic DNA using the immunoSEQ Assay, a bias-controlled multiplex PCR. Per the authors' processing: Nucleated cell counts per sample were estimated from amplification of reference gene primers within the assay. Sequence reads were collapsed and filtered to measure the absolute abundance of every unique TCRbeta CDR3 rearrangement. For each sample, productive Simpson clonality was calculated as the square root of Simpson's diversity index across productive rearrangements. Sourced from immuneACCESS, this table was stored by TCRdb with only in-frame sequences that have V and J called. A share of the clones is absent; for the studies checked, an unresolved V gene accounts for under half, and the remainder has no known explanation. The DNA gave D and trimming, while V, J and clone size come from that table. The sample yields 45,000 or so clones; about 88% were counted once. The top ten hold roughly 42% of the sample.

The full study reports these points: Clinical and demographic metadata were provided uncurated, with the amount varying by source and participant.

This TCR derives from a human donor in a cohort sampled during active COVID-19. The sequence links TRBV3-1 (or the pseudogene TRBV3-2) to TRBJ1-2; matching of 5 bases hints at TRBD1 as the D gene. Sequenced sample: peripheral blood. The CDR3 loop reads CASSPTQGNYGGYTF. The nucleotides read TGTGCCAGCAGCCCGACCCAGGGAAACTATGGGGGCTACACCTTC.